The 3 T cell receptor beta chains presented below share a single source sample, sequenced in a study of T cells after somatic rescue of genetic block. Repertoires were generated with immunoSEQ multiplex PCR, while TCRdb's copy carries only in-frame clones and drops some. The data show about 15,000 clones, 65% to 75% seen once. Material: peripheral blood mononuclear cells (PBMCs). All receptors come from a man aged 18 to 35.

The chain carries TRBV25-1 and TRBJ1-2; D might be TRBD1 (6 bases). Trimming removed 5 bases at V and 7 bases at J, with 17 bases between. CDR3 length: 14 residues. CDR1 is MGHDK and CDR2 is SYGVNS in the germline V gene. For the CDR3, the DNA is TGTGCCAGCAGTACCCCATCCAGGGGTCGTGGCTACACCTTC. Translation: CASSTPSRGRGYTF.

The chain carries TRBV6-6 and TRBJ2-3, with 7 nucleotides matching TRBD1. The germline V gene has CDR1 MNHNY and CDR2 SVGAGI (reference sequence). Trimming cost V 8 bases and J 9 bases; bases outside gene matches: 14. This CDR3 contains 14 residues. CDR3 coding DNA: TGTGCCAGCGGGGATTCTAGACAGGGAGCGACGCAGTATTTT. Encoded protein: CASGDSRQGATQYF.

This chain's CDR3 is CASRARPYEQYF. CDR3 DNA: TGTGCCAGCAGAGCGCGCCCCTACGAGCAGTACTTC. The gene calls are TRBV28 and TRBJ2-7, with unresolved D. Germline CDR1 reads MDHEN; CDR2 reads SYDVKM. CDR3 length equals 12 residues. The V end lost 6 bases, the J end lost 2 bases, and 8 bases lay between the germline ends.